The 7 T cell receptor beta chains below all came from one sample that was sequenced in a study of cytomegalovirus exposure and HLA in healthy donors. PCR involved 60 Vbeta and 13 Jbeta primers. Here immunoSEQ multiplex PCR was the method, and the copy in TCRdb shows in-frame clones only, minus some. The table has fewer than 150,000 clones, 75% to 80% seen once. Sample: PBMCs. The receptors stem from a young man in good health and CMV-seronegative.

The J gene is TRBJ2-7, the V gene TRBV19; 7 positions agree with TRBD2. The CDR3 runs 13 residues. Trimming cost V 6 bases and J 4 bases; bases outside gene matches: 6. CDR1 is LNHDA, CDR2 SQIVND, per germline (reference sequence). In nucleotides, the CDR3 is TGTGCCAGTAGAGTGACAGCGGGATACGAGCAGTACTTC. Its protein product is CASRVTAGYEQYF. Based on the CDR3 plus reference TRBV19 and TRBJ2-7, the full variable domain is DGGITQSPKYLFRKEGQNVTLSCEQNLNHDAMYWYRQDPGQGLRLIYYSQIVNDFQKGDIAEGYSVSREKKESFPLTVTSAQKNPTAFYLCASRVTAGYEQYFGPGTRLTVT.

This clone was picked up a small number of times. The chain couples TRBV5-1 to TRBJ2-7; TRBD1 aligns across 8 bases. The germline CDR1 and CDR2 sequences are SGHRS and YFSETQ. The J segment lost 2 bases and the V segment lost 4 bases, leaving 5 bases of the junction unmatched. This CDR3 is built from 14 residues. Here the CDR3 DNA reads TGCGCCAGCAGCGTTTACAGGGGGGCCTACGAGCAGTACTTC. This encodes CASSVYRGAYEQYF. The full variable domain, completed using reference TRBV5-1 and TRBJ2-7, is KAGVTQTPRYLIKTRGQQVTLSCSPISGHRSVSWYQQTPGQGLQFLFEYFSETQRNKGNFPGRFSGRQFSNSRSEMNVSTLELGDSALYLCASSVYRGAYEQYFGPGTRLTVT.

The chain uses TRBV5-1 and TRBJ1-3; possible D gene TRBD1, 6 bases. CDR3 length: 14 amino acids. Trimming shortened V by 1 base and J by 4 bases, and 9 bases separated the two germline ends. Germline CDR1 and CDR2: SGHRS and YFSETQ. The CDR3 protein is CASSLSGVGNTIYF. The CDR3 DNA is TGCGCCAGCAGCTTGTCAGGGGTCGGAAACACCATATATTTT. The entire variable domain, with the rest obtained from reference TRBV5-1 and TRBJ1-3, is as follows: KAGVTQTPRYLIKTRGQQVTLSCSPISGHRSVSWYQQTPGQGLQFLFEYFSETQRNKGNFPGRFSGRQFSNSRSEMNVSTLELGDSALYLCASSLSGVGNTIYFGEGSWLTVV.

CDR3 sequence: CASSEPGREGEKLFF. The CDR3 DNA follows: TGTGCCAGCAGTGAGCCGGGCAGGGAGGGTGAAAAACTGTTTTTT. The chain combines TRBV2 with TRBJ1-4, with D possibly being TRBD1 (5 bases). V dropped 3 bases and J dropped 7 bases, with 15 bases sitting between them. The CDR3 consists of 15 residues. The germline V gene has CDR1 SNHLY and CDR2 FYNNEI.

This clone was found a few times. The V and J genes are TRBV6-5 and TRBJ1-2; 9 nucleotides line up with TRBD1. Trimming took 8 bases from V and 7 from J; bases not matched to a gene: 8. Germline V lookup: CDR1 MNHEY, CDR2 SVGAGI. This CDR3 has 13 residues. The CDR3 DNA follows: TGTGCCAGCCGGGGACAGGGTCTTGGTGGCTACACCTTC. This translates into CASRGQGLGGYTF.

Regarding this clone: At one of its ends the junction is not consistent with the germline gene, which may arise from a read error. V usage is TRBV5-4 and J usage is TRBJ2-3; D gene uncertain. The length of the CDR3 is 11 residues. Germline V gene sequence: CDR1 SGHNT, CDR2 YYREEE (reference sequence). The CDR3 region is CASSSTNTQYF. Here the CDR3 DNA reads TGTGCCAGCAGCTCCACAAATACGCAGTATTTT.

The rearrangement joins TRBV27 to TRBJ2-7, with D possibly being TRBD2 (5 bases). CDR1 and CDR2 (germline): MNHEY, SMNVEV (reference sequence). Trimming left V 3 bases short and J 0 bases short, with 12 bases between. The CDR3 runs 15 residues. The CDR3 sequence: CASSLRVESSYEQYF. The CDR3 DNA sequence: TGTGCCAGCAGTTTGCGGGTCGAAAGCTCCTACGAGCAGTACTTC.